The sequence of this T cell receptor (beta chain) was determined in a study of CD8+ T cells in alopecia areata. Study overall: Treatment with tofacitinib (6 to 18 months) was followed by 6 months off drug. For treated patients, severity scores reflected the percentage of scalp area affected.

The CDR3 loop spans 17 amino acids. The V end was cut by 4 bases, the J end by 2 bases, with 18 bases between. The germline V gene has CDR1 KGHSH and CDR2 LQKENI. RNA was isolated and reverse transcribed to cDNA, the sequencing template. The data were produced by immunoSEQ multiplex PCR, yet TCRdb's version contains in-frame clones alone and is incomplete. The data hold fewer than 250,000 clones, with 50% to 75% observed a single time. Regarding treatment: oral pan-JAK inhibitor, 5-10 mg twice daily. Samples from alopecia areata patients were lesional scalp punch biopsies and peripheral blood. Sequenced here: CD4+ T cells sorted from blood, sampled at week 4, from a patient treated with tofacitinib. This clonotype was obtained from a human donor with alopecia areata. The rearrangement links TRBV18 to TRBJ1-5; D might be TRBD1 (5 bases). This chain's CDR3 is CASSLQPQGVGNQPQHF. DNA for the CDR3: TGTGCCAGCTCACTCCAACCACAAGGGGTTGGCAATCAGCCCCAGCATTTT.